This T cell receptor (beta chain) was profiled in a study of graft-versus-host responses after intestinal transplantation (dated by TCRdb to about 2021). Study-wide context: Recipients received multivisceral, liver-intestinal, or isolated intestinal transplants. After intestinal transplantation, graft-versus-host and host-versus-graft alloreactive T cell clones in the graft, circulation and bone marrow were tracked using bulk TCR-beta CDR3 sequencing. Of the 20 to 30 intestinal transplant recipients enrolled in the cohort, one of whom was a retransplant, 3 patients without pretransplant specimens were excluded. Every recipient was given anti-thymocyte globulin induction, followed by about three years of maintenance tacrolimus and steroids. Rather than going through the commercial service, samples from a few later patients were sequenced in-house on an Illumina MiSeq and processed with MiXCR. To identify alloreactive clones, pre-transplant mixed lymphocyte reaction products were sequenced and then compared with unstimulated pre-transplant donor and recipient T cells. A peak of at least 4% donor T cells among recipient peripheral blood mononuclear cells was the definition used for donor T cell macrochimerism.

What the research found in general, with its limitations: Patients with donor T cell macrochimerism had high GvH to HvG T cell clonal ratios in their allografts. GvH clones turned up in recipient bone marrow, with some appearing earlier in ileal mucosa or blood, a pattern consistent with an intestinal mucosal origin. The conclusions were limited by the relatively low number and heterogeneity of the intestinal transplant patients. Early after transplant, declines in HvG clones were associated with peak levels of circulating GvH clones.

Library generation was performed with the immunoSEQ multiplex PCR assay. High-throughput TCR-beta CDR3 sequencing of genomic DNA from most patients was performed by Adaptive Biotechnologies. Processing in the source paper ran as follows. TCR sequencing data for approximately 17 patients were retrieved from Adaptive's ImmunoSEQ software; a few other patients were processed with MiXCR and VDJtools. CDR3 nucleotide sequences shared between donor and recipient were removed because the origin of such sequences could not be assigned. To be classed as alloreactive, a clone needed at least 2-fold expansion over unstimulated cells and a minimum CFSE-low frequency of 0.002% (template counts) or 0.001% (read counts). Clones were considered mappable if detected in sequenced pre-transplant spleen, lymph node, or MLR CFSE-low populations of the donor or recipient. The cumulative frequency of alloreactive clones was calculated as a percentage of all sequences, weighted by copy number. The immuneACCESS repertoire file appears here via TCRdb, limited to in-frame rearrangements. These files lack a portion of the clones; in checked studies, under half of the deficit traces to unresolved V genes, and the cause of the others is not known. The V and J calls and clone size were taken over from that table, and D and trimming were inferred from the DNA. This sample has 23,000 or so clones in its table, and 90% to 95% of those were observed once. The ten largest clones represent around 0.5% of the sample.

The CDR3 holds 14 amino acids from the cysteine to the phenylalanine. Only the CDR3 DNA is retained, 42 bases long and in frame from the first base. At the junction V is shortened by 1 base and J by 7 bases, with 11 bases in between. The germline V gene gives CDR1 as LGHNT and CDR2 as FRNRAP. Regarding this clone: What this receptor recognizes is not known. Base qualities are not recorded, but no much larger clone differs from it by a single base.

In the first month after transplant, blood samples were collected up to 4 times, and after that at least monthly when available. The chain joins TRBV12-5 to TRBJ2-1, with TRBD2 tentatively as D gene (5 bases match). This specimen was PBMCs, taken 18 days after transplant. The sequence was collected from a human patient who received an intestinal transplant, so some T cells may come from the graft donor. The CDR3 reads CASGLGGPWNEQFF. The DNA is TGTGCTAGTGGTTTGGGCGGGCCATGGAATGAGCAGTTCTTC.